These 32 T cell receptor beta chains were all obtained from the same sample, sequenced in a study of blood T cell repertoires in COVID-19. The repertoire was sequenced with immunoSEQ multiplex PCR; TCRdb's copy has only in-frame clones and lacks some. In the table there are 250,000 or so clones, more than 85% of which are singletons. What was sequenced was PBMCs or T cells enriched from blood (not recorded which). All receptors come from a man between 35 and 55 years old who had recovered from COVID-19.

The rearrangement uses TRBV7-2 and TRBJ2-7; 11 bases are a match to TRBD2. Germline V gene sequence: CDR1 SGHTA, CDR2 FQGNSA. Losses at the gene ends were 5 bases for V and 2 bases for J; bases not matched to a gene: 5. The length of the CDR3 is 15 residues. The CDR3 coding sequence is TGTGCCAGCAGCCCCACGGGACTAGCGGCCTACGAGCAGTACTTC. This encodes CASSPTGLAAYEQYF. Using reference TRBV7-2 and TRBJ2-7 for the parts outside the CDR3, the full variable domain is GAGVSQSPSNKVTEKGKDVELRCDPISGHTALYWYRQSLGQGLEFLIYFQGNSAPDKSGLPSDRFSAERTGGSVSTLTIQRTQQEDSAVYLCASSPTGLAAYEQYFGPGTRLTVT.

V gene TRBV27 combines with J gene TRBJ2-2; TRBD1 aligns across 10 bases. The CDR3 has 15 residues. The germline V gene encodes CDR1 MNHEY and CDR2 SMNVEV (reference sequence). V was pared by 5 bases and J by 6 bases, with 6 bases of the junction left unmatched. The CDR3 sequence is CASSGQGGISGELFF. The DNA for the CDR3 is TGTGCCAGCAGTGGACAGGGGGGAATCTCCGGGGAGCTGTTTTTT.

Remarks on this clone: A much more abundant neighbour one base away suggests this may be a read error. This same CDR3 is encoded by further DNA sequences in the sample. The rearrangement uses TRBV3-1 (or the pseudogene TRBV3-2) and TRBJ2-2; D is undetermined. Trimming cost V 1 base and J 0 bases, with 6 bases left between them. Germline values: CDR1 LGHDT, CDR2 YNNKEL (reference sequence). The CDR3 covers 15 residues. The DNA of the CDR3 is TGTGCCAGCAGCCAAGGAGGCTCGAACACCGGGGAGCTGTTTTTT. Its translation is CASSQGGSNTGELFF.

As DNA, the CDR3 is TGTGCCAGCTCACCCGGGACAGGGAGTCCCTACGAGCAGTACTTC. As protein: CASSPGTGSPYEQYF. The chain combines TRBV18 with TRBJ2-7, with 9 positions matching TRBD1. V dropped 3 bases and J dropped 2; count of bases not matched to a gene: 5. The germline V gene has CDR1 KGHSH and CDR2 LQKENI. The CDR3 runs to 15 residues. Variable domain in full (rest from reference TRBV18 and TRBJ2-7): NAGVMQNPRHLVRRRGQEARLRCSPMKGHSHVYWYRQLPEEGLKFMVYLQKENIIDESGMPKERFSAEFPKEGPSILRIQQVVRGDSAAYFCASSPGTGSPYEQYFGPGTRLTVT.

This clone is a singleton in its sample. The V and J genes are TRBV18 and TRBJ1-1, with D perhaps matching TRBD1 (5 bases). The CDR3 has 15 amino acids. Germline V CDR1 and CDR2: KGHSH, LQKENI. The ends were cut back, 4 bases at V and 1 base at J, with 13 bases in the middle. CDR3 region: CASSLQGTPNTEAFF. In DNA form, the CDR3 reads TGTGCCAGCTCACTCCAGGGTACCCCGAACACTGAAGCTTTCTTT.

This chain joins TRBV5-6 and TRBJ1-2, with 9 bases matching TRBD1. The CDR3 is 15 residues long. CDR1 is SGHDT and CDR2 is YYEEEE in the germline V gene. The J segment lost 5 bases and the V segment lost 3 bases, leaving 8 bases of the junction unmatched. In DNA form, the CDR3 reads TGTGCCAGCAGCTCCACCCGACAGGGGGGGTATGGCTACACCTTC. Protein: CASSSTRQGGYGYTF.

The CDR3 loop reads CASRDRFYGNEQFF. The DNA of the CDR3 is TGTGCCAGCAGGGACAGGTTTTACGGCAATGAGCAGTTCTTC. V is TRBV21-1 and J is TRBJ2-1; the D call TRBD1 from the table was never checked on the DNA. TRBV21-1 is designated a pseudogene. This CDR3 contains 14 residues.

This clone was recorded only once. J is TRBJ2-3 and V is TRBV19; 11 bases are shared with TRBD2. Germline values: CDR1 LNHDA, CDR2 SQIVND (reference sequence). V dropped 4 bases and J dropped 2; count of bases not matched to a gene: 8. The CDR3 has 17 residues. The CDR3 coding sequence is TGTGCCAGTAGTACTAGCGGGAGGTACGAATACACAGATACGCAGTATTTT. It specifies CASSTSGRYEYTDTQYF.

The chain links TRBV7-6 to TRBJ1-6, with D maybe TRBD1 (5 bases). The CDR3 spans 14 residues. CDR1 SGHVS and CDR2 FNYEAQ come from the germline V gene. Trimming shortened V by 1 base and J by 10 bases, and 11 bases separated the two germline ends. For the CDR3, the DNA is TGTGCCAGCAGCTTAGATCGGGGGTCCTCACCCCTCCACTTT. Residues: CASSLDRGSSPLHF.

The chain links TRBV4-3 to TRBJ1-1, with 12 positions matching TRBD1. With 6 bases clipped from V and 1 base from J, the junction kept 12 bases outside the gene matches. Germline V gives CDR1 LGHNA, CDR2 YSLEER. The CDR3 has 18 residues. CDR3 region: CASSNAGTGGWGNTEAFF. The CDR3 bases are TGCGCCAGCAGTAATGCCGGGACAGGGGGCTGGGGGAACACTGAAGCTTTCTTT.

CDR3 amino acids: CASSPRFAYEQYF. The DNA for the CDR3 is TGTGCCAGCAGCCCGAGGTTCGCCTACGAGCAGTACTTC. This chain uses TRBV11-3 with TRBJ2-7; no clear D. CDR1 and CDR2 from the germline V gene are SGHNT and YENEEA. CDR3 length equals 13 residues. The ends were cut back, 5 bases at V and 2 bases at J, with 10 bases in the middle.

The chain employs TRBV11-2 and TRBJ2-5, with 9 bases that match TRBD2. Germline CDR1 reads SGHAT; CDR2 reads FQNNGV. This CDR3 spans 17 amino acids. V shed 1 base and J 4 bases; nucleotides not matched to a gene: 10. The CDR3, as DNA: TGTGCCAGCAGCTTAGGTGGTGGCGGGGGGGCAGGAGAGACCCAGTACTTC. Its protein product is CASSLGGGGGAGETQYF.

The sample holds a few counts of this clone. Written as DNA, the CDR3 is TGTGCCCGAACGCGGGAGGGTGACAATGAGCAGTTCTTC. Translated: CARTREGDNEQFF. The gene calls are TRBV7-9 and TRBJ2-1; TRBD2 matches 9 bases. The CDR3 spans 13 residues. V was pared by 11 bases and J by 5 bases, with 7 bases of the junction left unmatched. CDR1 SEHNR and CDR2 FQNEAQ come from the germline V gene (reference sequence).

V and J are TRBV5-1 and TRBJ1-2; no clear D. This CDR3 region has 13 residues. Trimming cost V 5 bases and J 5 bases, with 13 bases left between them. The germline gives CDR1 SGHRS, CDR2 YFSETQ. The CDR3 DNA reads TGCGCCAGCAGTCCTAGCGAAACTTATGGCTACACCTTC. Translated, it gives CASSPSETYGYTF.

The chain combines TRBV9 with TRBJ1-3; D ambiguous. Looked up from germline, CDR1 is SGDLS and CDR2 is YYNGEE. V lost 3 bases and J lost 0, with 13 bases in between. This CDR3 spans 16 amino acids. This CDR3 is CASSAPGSGSGNTIYF. The CDR3 nucleotides are TGTGCCAGCAGCGCCCCTGGCAGCGGCTCTGGAAACACCATATATTTT.

This chain joins TRBV18 and TRBJ2-1; D may be TRBD2 (6 bases). The CDR3 runs to 14 residues. The V gene's germline CDR1 is KGHSH and CDR2 LQKENI. Trimming removed 5 bases from V and 5 bases from J, with 13 bases in between. The CDR3 reads CASSYTGSNNEQFF. The DNA for the CDR3 is TGTGCCAGCTCATACACCGGGAGTAACAATGAGCAGTTCTTC.

This clone has just a few counts. This chain joins TRBV29-1 and TRBJ2-1; D is perhaps TRBD1 (5 bases). The CDR3 runs to 16 residues. Trimming took off 1 base at V and 0 bases at J, with 13 bases between the two ends. CDR1 SQVTM and CDR2 ANQGSEA come from the germline V gene. For the CDR3, the DNA is TGCAGCGTTGAAGGGGGCCTAACGGACTCCTACAATGAGCAGTTCTTC. It is translated as CSVEGGLTDSYNEQFF.

As regards this clone: Other nucleotide sequences in the sample specify the same CDR3. V is TRBV19 and J is TRBJ2-5; 7 bases match TRBD1. CDR3 length equals 13 residues. Trimming at V came to 5 bases and at J to 1 base, leaving 1 base not matched to a gene. Germline V gene data show CDR1 as LNHDA and CDR2 as SQIVND (reference sequence). The CDR3 reads CASSGTAQETQYF. The CDR3 DNA is TGTGCCAGTAGTGGGACAGCCCAAGAGACCCAGTACTTC.

V usage is TRBV29-1 and J usage is TRBJ1-1; unclear D gene. The V end lost 0 bases, the J end lost 0 bases, and 11 bases lay between the germline ends. CDR1 and CDR2 (germline): SQVTM, ANQGSEA. The length of the CDR3 is 15 residues. CDR3 bases: TGCAGCGTTGAAGAGTTGGAGGGTATGAACACTGAAGCTTTCTTT. Amino acids: CSVEELEGMNTEAFF.

The J gene is TRBJ2-2, the V gene TRBV7-2; D unclear. This CDR3 has 17 amino acids. Germline assignment: CDR1 SGHTA and CDR2 FQGNSA. Trimming cost V 1 base and J 0 bases, with 12 bases left between them. In DNA form, the CDR3 reads TGTGCCAGCAGCTTAGATGTCGCCGTAGCGAACACCGGGGAGCTGTTTTTT. This translates into CASSLDVAVANTGELFF.

The CDR3 loop is CASSLRGMMNTEAFF. As DNA, the CDR3 is TGTGCCAGCAGTTTAAGAGGAATGATGAACACTGAAGCTTTCTTT. The chain links TRBV27 to TRBJ1-1; no clear D. This CDR3 contains 15 residues. Per germline, CDR1 MNHEY and CDR2 SMNVEV (reference sequence). V was trimmed by 2 bases and J by 0 bases, leaving 10 bases between them.

CDR3 DNA sequence: TGCGCCAGCAGCTTGGGGGTAGCGGGAGGGCCGGATACGCAGTATTTT. Translating gives CASSLGVAGGPDTQYF. The chain carries TRBV5-1 and TRBJ2-3; the match to TRBD2 covers 11 bases. The germline V gene has CDR1 SGHRS and CDR2 YFSETQ. This CDR3 region has 16 residues. V shed 0 bases, J shed 6 bases, and the junction held 6 bases outside the gene matches.

This chain uses TRBV10-1 with TRBJ1-5; 7 nucleotides agree with TRBD1. The germline V gene has CDR1 WNHNN and CDR2 SYGVQD (reference sequence). V was pared by 4 bases and J by 5 bases, with 8 bases of the junction left unmatched. The CDR3 sequence is 15 residues long. CDR3 sequence: CASSVEGAQHQPQHF. The CDR3 nucleotides are TGCGCCAGCAGTGTCGAGGGGGCTCAGCATCAGCCCCAGCATTTT.

This clone showed up just once. The CDR3 spells CASSGGQPNSPLHF. CDR3 sequence (DNA): TGTGCCAGCAGTGGAGGACAGCCAAATTCACCCCTCCACTTT. V usage is TRBV2 and J usage is TRBJ1-6; tentative D call: TRBD1 (6 bases). The CDR3 spans 14 residues. Germline-derived CDR1 and CDR2 are SNHLY and FYNNEI. Trimming left V 4 bases short and J 7 bases short, with 11 bases between.

For the CDR3, the DNA is TGTGCCAGCAGCTTCGACAGGGGAGGCACAGATACGCAGTATTTT. Translated, it gives CASSFDRGGTDTQYF. V is TRBV7-2 and J is TRBJ2-3; 8 positions agree with TRBD1. J was trimmed by 1 base and V by 3 bases; bases with no gene match: 3. CDR1 and CDR2 (germline): SGHTA, FQGNSA. The CDR3 is 15 residues long.

This sequence joins TRBV25-1 and TRBJ1-6, with TRBD1 as a possible D gene (5 bases). V lost 0 bases and J lost 9, with 9 bases in between. Per germline, CDR1 MGHDK and CDR2 SYGVNS. CDR3 size: 14 residues. The CDR3, as DNA: TGTGCCAGCAGTGAATATATGCAGGGTTCACCCCTCCACTTT. Translated, it gives CASSEYMQGSPLHF.

This chain joins TRBV4-2 and TRBJ2-2; 10 bases are shared with TRBD2. The CDR3 consists of 17 residues. The trim removed 0 bases at V and 6 bases at J, leaving 7 bases unmatched. The germline V gene has CDR1 LGHNA and CDR2 YNFKEQ. The DNA for the CDR3 is TGTGCCAGCAGCCAAGATCGAAGTAGCGGGAGGTCCGGGGAGCTGTTTTTT. It codes for CASSQDRSSGRSGELFF.

The V and J genes are TRBV28 and TRBJ2-5, with 10 bases identical to TRBD1. With V trimmed by 8 bases and J by 5 bases, 5 bases remained unmatched. CDR1 and CDR2 from the germline V gene are MDHEN and SYDVKM. The CDR3 length is 13 residues. The CDR3 DNA reads TGTGCCAGCCGACAGGGGGCGAGGGAGACCCAGTACTTC. Its protein product is CASRQGARETQYF.

The CDR3 reads CASSVVGAGSDTQYF. The CDR3 DNA reads TGTGCCAGCAGCGTAGTGGGGGCTGGCTCAGATACGCAGTATTTT. The chain uses TRBV9 and TRBJ2-3; TRBD1 is a possible D gene (6 bases). CDR3 length: 15 residues. Trimming cost V 0 bases and J 4 bases, with 12 bases left between them. Germline CDR1 and CDR2: SGDLS and YYNGEE.

The rearrangement joins TRBV9 to TRBJ2-1, with 11 bases identical to TRBD2. CDR3 length: 20 amino acids. Germline assignment: CDR1 SGDLS and CDR2 YYNGEE. After removal of 0 bases from V and 0 bases from J, the junction contained 11 bases not matched to a gene. The CDR3 sequence: CASSVEGSGRASSSYNEQFF. The CDR3 nucleotides are TGTGCCAGCAGCGTAGAGGGTAGCGGGAGGGCCTCGAGCTCCTACAATGAGCAGTTCTTC.

This chain links TRBV25-1 with TRBJ2-7; tentative D call: TRBD1 (5 bases). Germline V gives CDR1 MGHDK, CDR2 SYGVNS. V lost 4 bases and J lost 0, with 10 bases in between. This CDR3 is 14 amino acids long. The CDR3: CASSVAGYSYEQYF. CDR3 sequence (DNA): TGTGCCAGCAGTGTGGCAGGGTACTCCTACGAGCAGTACTTC.

CDR3 loop: CASSSRRGSSYNSPLHF. The CDR3, as DNA: TGTGCCAGCAGCTCCCGTCGAGGGAGCTCCTATAATTCACCCCTCCACTTT. The chain links TRBV9 to TRBJ1-6, with no clear D. The ends were cut back, 4 bases at V and 0 bases at J, with 14 bases in the middle. Per germline, CDR1 SGDLS and CDR2 YYNGEE. CDR3 length equals 17 residues.